A selection of T cell receptor beta chains follows, all from one sample in a study of blood T cell repertoires in COVID-19. TCRdb's copy holds only in-frame clones and misses some; the assay was immunoSEQ multiplex PCR. The sample includes around 240,000 clones, roughly 88% of them seen just once. Sequenced: peripheral blood. Receptor source: a woman in her thirties or forties who had recovered from COVID-19. Both conserved end residues are part of each CDR3. The D gene is left open where the match is weak. Clone size, where shown, is once, few, many, or a class for clones that have expanded.

len: 14; v_gene: TRBV5-4; j_gene: TRBJ1-4; d_gene: NA; abundance: once; CDR3nt: TGTGCCAGCAGCCCCCCCCCACCCGACAGTAAACTGTTTTTT; CDR3aa: CASSPPPPDSKLFF
len: 20; v_gene: TRBV5-5; j_gene: TRBJ1-1; d_gene: NA; abundance: NA; CDR3nt: TGTGCCAGCAGGACCGATAACCCTCCGCTTTCAGGTTATACGAACACTGAAGCTTTCTTT; CDR3aa: CASRTDNPPLSGYTNTEAFF
len: 16; v_gene: TRBV9; j_gene: TRBJ2-3; d_gene: NA; abundance: few; CDR3nt: TGTGCCAGCAGCGCCTCCATCGAGGCAAGCACAGATACGCAGTATTTT; CDR3aa: CASSASIEASTDTQYF
len: 17; v_gene: TRBV4-3; j_gene: TRBJ2-3; d_gene: TRBD2; abundance: few; CDR3nt: TGCGCCAGCAGCCAATACCTTAGCGGGGGAACCACAGATACGCAGTATTTT; CDR3aa: CASSQYLSGGTTDTQYF
len: 15; v_gene: TRBV2; j_gene: TRBJ2-6; d_gene: NA; abundance: NA; CDR3nt: TGTGCCAGCAGCGCTAGGGGGTCTGGGGCCAACGTCCTGACTTTC; CDR3aa: CASSARGSGANVLTF
len: 15; v_gene: TRBV4-1; j_gene: TRBJ2-7; d_gene: NA; abundance: once; CDR3nt: TGCGCCAGCAGCCAAGGGGCCATATTGTCCTACGAGCAGTACTTC; CDR3aa: CASSQGAILSYEQYF
len: 13; v_gene: TRBV2; j_gene: TRBJ2-1; d_gene: TRBD1; abundance: NA; CDR3nt: TGTGCCAGCATTAGGCAGGGGGATGGTCCGCAGTTCTTC; CDR3aa: CASIRQGDGPQFF
len: 11; v_gene: TRBV7-3; j_gene: TRBJ2-1; d_gene: NA; abundance: NA; CDR3nt: TGTGCCAGCAGCAACGGCAATGAGCAGTTCTTC; CDR3aa: CASSNGNEQFF
len: 14; v_gene: TRBV30; j_gene: TRBJ1-6; d_gene: NA; abundance: NA; CDR3nt: TGTGCCTGGACGCGCGAATCAGGGTTTTCACCCCTCCACTTT; CDR3aa: CAWTRESGFSPLHF
len: 13; v_gene: TRBV12-3/TRBV12-4; j_gene: TRBJ2-7; d_gene: NA; abundance: NA; CDR3nt: TGTGCCAGCAGTATCCGCAGGGGCTACGAGCAGTACTTC; CDR3aa: CASSIRRGYEQYF
len: 12; v_gene: TRBV3-1/TRBV3-2; j_gene: TRBJ1-2; d_gene: NA; abundance: NA; CDR3nt: TGTGCCAGCAGCCAAGAAGCCCATGGCTACACCTTC; CDR3aa: CASSQEAHGYTF
len: 14; v_gene: TRBV6-5; j_gene: TRBJ2-3; d_gene: TRBD1; abundance: NA; CDR3nt: TGTGCCAGCAGTTATTTGACAGGGGGAGATACGCAGTATTTT; CDR3aa: CASSYLTGGDTQYF
len: 14; v_gene: TRBV5-4; j_gene: TRBJ1-1; d_gene: NA; abundance: NA; CDR3nt: TGTGCCAGCAGCTCCCCCCGGGGGAACACTGAAGCTTTCTTT; CDR3aa: CASSSPRGNTEAFF
len: 14; v_gene: TRBV6-5; j_gene: TRBJ2-1; d_gene: NA; abundance: NA; CDR3nt: TGTGCCAGCAGCCTAAATGGTTTCTACAATGAGCAGTTCTTC; CDR3aa: CASSLNGFYNEQFF
len: 11; v_gene: TRBV19; j_gene: TRBJ1-1; d_gene: NA; abundance: NA; CDR3nt: TGTGCCAGTAGTACCGGGATGGTTGCTTTCTTT; CDR3aa: CASSTGMVAFF
len: 16; v_gene: TRBV18; j_gene: TRBJ2-2; d_gene: NA; abundance: NA; CDR3nt: TGTGCCAGCTCGCCCCAGCAGGCAGAGAACACCGGGGAGCTGTTTTTT; CDR3aa: CASSPQQAENTGELFF
len: 16; v_gene: TRBV18; j_gene: TRBJ1-5; d_gene: TRBD1; abundance: NA; CDR3nt: TGTGCCAGCTCACCACCCCAACAGGGGGTAGGTCAGCCCCAGCATTTT; CDR3aa: CASSPPQQGVGQPQHF
len: 12; v_gene: TRBV9; j_gene: TRBJ2-7; d_gene: NA; abundance: once; CDR3nt: TGTGCCAGGGAGGCTCAGGCGTACGAGCAGTACTTC; CDR3aa: CAREAQAYEQYF
len: 15; v_gene: TRBV5-1; j_gene: TRBJ1-1; d_gene: TRBD1; abundance: NA; CDR3nt: TGCGCCAGCAGAGAGCCGGGACAGAGGAACACTGAAGCTTTCTTT; CDR3aa: CASREPGQRNTEAFF
len: 16; v_gene: TRBV3-1/TRBV3-2; j_gene: TRBJ1-5; d_gene: NA; abundance: NA; CDR3nt: TGTGCCAGCAGCCAAGGGGGAACAGGTGGCAATCAGCCCCAGCATTTT; CDR3aa: CASSQGGTGGNQPQHF
len: 15; v_gene: TRBV5-1; j_gene: TRBJ2-6; d_gene: TRBD1; abundance: NA; CDR3nt: TGCGCCAGCAGCTTCAGGGGGCAAGGGGCCAACGTCCTGACTTTC; CDR3aa: CASSFRGQGANVLTF
len: 14; v_gene: TRBV5-1; j_gene: TRBJ2-1; d_gene: TRBD2; abundance: NA; CDR3nt: TGCGCCAGCAGCTCGGGACTAGCGGTGAATGAGCAGTTCTTC; CDR3aa: CASSSGLAVNEQFF
len: 14; v_gene: TRBV7-2; j_gene: TRBJ2-7; d_gene: TRBD1; abundance: NA; CDR3nt: TGTGCCAGCAGCAGGACAGGGGGCTCCTACGAGCAGTACTTC; CDR3aa: CASSRTGGSYEQYF
len: 16; v_gene: TRBV4-1; j_gene: TRBJ2-5; d_gene: TRBD2; abundance: few; CDR3nt: TGCGCCAGCAGCTCACCGGGACTAGCGGACCAAGAGACCCAGTACTTC; CDR3aa: CASSSPGLADQETQYF
len: 14; v_gene: TRBV6-2/TRBV6-3; j_gene: TRBJ2-1; d_gene: TRBD2; abundance: NA; CDR3nt: TGTGCCAGCAGCCCCGCGGGGGGGCACGGTGAGCAGTTCTTC; CDR3aa: CASSPAGGHGEQFF
len: 16; v_gene: TRBV5-5; j_gene: TRBJ2-3; d_gene: TRBD2; abundance: NA; CDR3nt: TGTGCCAGCAGGGGACGGGGGGGCCCTGGCACAGATACGCAGTATTTT; CDR3aa: CASRGRGGPGTDTQYF
len: 12; v_gene: TRBV9; j_gene: TRBJ1-1; d_gene: NA; abundance: NA; CDR3nt: TGTGCCAGCAGCTCAAGCGACAGTGAAGCTTTCTTT; CDR3aa: CASSSSDSEAFF
len: 13; v_gene: TRBV11-3; j_gene: TRBJ2-7; d_gene: TRBD2; abundance: NA; CDR3nt: TGTGCCAGCAGTTGGGGAGGGAACTACGAGCAGTACTTC; CDR3aa: CASSWGGNYEQYF
len: 16; v_gene: TRBV7-2; j_gene: TRBJ2-1; d_gene: TRBD2; abundance: NA; CDR3nt: TGTGCCAGCAGCTTAGTTGGGGGGGGCTCCTACAATGAGCAGTTCTTC; CDR3aa: CASSLVGGGSYNEQFF
len: 14; v_gene: TRBV18; j_gene: TRBJ2-3; d_gene: NA; abundance: NA; CDR3nt: TGTGCCAGCTCACCGAGTCCTAGCACAGATACGCAGTATTTT; CDR3aa: CASSPSPSTDTQYF
len: 13; v_gene: TRBV10-3; j_gene: TRBJ1-5; d_gene: NA; abundance: NA; CDR3nt: TGTGCCGCCCGTATGTCGGCGGATCAGCCCCAGCATTTT; CDR3aa: CAARMSADQPQHF
len: 16; v_gene: TRBV5-6; j_gene: TRBJ2-1; d_gene: TRBD2; abundance: few; CDR3nt: TGTGCCAGCAGCTTTGCTACCAGCGGGACCTACAATGAGCAGTTCTTC; CDR3aa: CASSFATSGTYNEQFF
len: 13; v_gene: TRBV12-3/TRBV12-4; j_gene: TRBJ2-1; d_gene: NA; abundance: NA; CDR3nt: TGTGCCAGTCGGGACACGACCTACAATGAGCAGTTCTTC; CDR3aa: CASRDTTYNEQFF
len: 15; v_gene: TRBV4-3; j_gene: TRBJ2-1; d_gene: TRBD2; abundance: NA; CDR3nt: TGCGCCAGCAGCCAAGAGGGACTAGCGGGGGTTGAGCAGTTCTTC; CDR3aa: CASSQEGLAGVEQFF
len: 14; v_gene: TRBV27; j_gene: TRBJ2-3; d_gene: TRBD1; abundance: NA; CDR3nt: TGTGCCAGCAGTGCCGGGACAGGGCCAGATACGCAGTATTTT; CDR3aa: CASSAGTGPDTQYF
len: 15; v_gene: TRBV20-1; j_gene: TRBJ1-6; d_gene: NA; abundance: few; CDR3nt: TGCAGTGCTAGTCGGGTAGAGGCCTATAATTCACCCCTCCACTTT; CDR3aa: CSASRVEAYNSPLHF
len: 13; v_gene: TRBV7-3; j_gene: TRBJ1-6; d_gene: NA; abundance: NA; CDR3nt: TGTGCCAGCAGCTTCTCTGTTGATTCACCCCTCCACTTT; CDR3aa: CASSFSVDSPLHF
len: 12; v_gene: TRBV12-5; j_gene: TRBJ2-3; d_gene: NA; abundance: NA; CDR3nt: TGTGCTAGTGGTTACCCCGAGGGTACGCAGTATTTT; CDR3aa: CASGYPEGTQYF
len: 13; v_gene: TRBV6-5; j_gene: TRBJ1-4; d_gene: TRBD1; abundance: NA; CDR3nt: TGTGCCACCGCAGGGGGCAGGAATGAAAAACTGTTTTTT; CDR3aa: CATAGGRNEKLFF
len: 17; v_gene: TRBV5-1; j_gene: TRBJ2-3; d_gene: NA; abundance: once; CDR3nt: TGCGCCAGCAGCTTTAGGGGGGGCTATCCTAGCACAGATACGCAGTATTTT; CDR3aa: CASSFRGGYPSTDTQYF